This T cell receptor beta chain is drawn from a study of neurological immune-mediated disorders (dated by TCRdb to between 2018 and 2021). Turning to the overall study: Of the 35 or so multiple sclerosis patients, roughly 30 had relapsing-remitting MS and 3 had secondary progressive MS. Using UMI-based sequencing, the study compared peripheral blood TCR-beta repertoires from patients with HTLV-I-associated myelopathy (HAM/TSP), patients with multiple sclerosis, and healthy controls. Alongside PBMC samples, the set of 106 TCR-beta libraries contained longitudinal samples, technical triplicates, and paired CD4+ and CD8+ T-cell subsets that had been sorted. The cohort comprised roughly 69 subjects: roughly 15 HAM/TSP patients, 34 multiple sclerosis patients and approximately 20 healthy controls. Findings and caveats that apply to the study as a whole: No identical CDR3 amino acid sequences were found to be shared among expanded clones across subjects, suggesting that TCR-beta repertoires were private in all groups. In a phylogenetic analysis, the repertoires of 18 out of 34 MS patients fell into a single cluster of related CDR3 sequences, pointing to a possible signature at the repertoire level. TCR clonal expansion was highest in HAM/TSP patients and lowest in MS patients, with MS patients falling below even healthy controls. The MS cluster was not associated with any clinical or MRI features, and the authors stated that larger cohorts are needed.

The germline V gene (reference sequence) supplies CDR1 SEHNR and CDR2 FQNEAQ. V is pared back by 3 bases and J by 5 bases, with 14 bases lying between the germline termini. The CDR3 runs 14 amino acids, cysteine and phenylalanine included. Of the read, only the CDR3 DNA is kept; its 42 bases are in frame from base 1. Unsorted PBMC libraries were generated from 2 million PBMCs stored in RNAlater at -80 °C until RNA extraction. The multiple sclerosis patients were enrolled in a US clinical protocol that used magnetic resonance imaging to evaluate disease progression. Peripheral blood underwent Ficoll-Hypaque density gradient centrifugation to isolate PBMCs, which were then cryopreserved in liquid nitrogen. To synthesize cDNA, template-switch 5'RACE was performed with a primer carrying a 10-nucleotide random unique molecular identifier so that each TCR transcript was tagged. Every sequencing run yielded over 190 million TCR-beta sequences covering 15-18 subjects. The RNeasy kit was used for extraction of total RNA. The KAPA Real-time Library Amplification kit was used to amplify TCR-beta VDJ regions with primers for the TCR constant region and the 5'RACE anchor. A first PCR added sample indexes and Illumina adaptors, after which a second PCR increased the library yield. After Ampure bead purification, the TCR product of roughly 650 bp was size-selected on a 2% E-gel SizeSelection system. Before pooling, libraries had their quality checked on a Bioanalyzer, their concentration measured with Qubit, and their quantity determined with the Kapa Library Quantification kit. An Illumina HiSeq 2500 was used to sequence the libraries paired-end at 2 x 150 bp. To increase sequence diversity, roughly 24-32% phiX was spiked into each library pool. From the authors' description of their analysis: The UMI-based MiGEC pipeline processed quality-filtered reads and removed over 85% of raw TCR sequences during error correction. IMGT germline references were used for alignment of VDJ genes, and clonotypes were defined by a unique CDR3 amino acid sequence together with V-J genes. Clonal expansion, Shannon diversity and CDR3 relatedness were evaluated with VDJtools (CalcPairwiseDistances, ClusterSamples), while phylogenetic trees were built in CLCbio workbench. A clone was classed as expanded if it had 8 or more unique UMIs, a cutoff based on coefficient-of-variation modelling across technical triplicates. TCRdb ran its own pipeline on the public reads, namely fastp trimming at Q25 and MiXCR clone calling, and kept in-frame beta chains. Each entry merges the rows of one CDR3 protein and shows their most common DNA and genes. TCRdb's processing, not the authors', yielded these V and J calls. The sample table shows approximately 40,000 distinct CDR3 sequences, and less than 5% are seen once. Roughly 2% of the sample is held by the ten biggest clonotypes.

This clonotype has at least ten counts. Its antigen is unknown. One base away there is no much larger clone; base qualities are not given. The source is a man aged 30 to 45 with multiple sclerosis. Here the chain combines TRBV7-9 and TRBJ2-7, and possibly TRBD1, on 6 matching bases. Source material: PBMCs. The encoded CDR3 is CASSFGAGADEQYF. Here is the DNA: TGTGCCAGCAGCTTTGGGGCAGGGGCGGACGAGCAGTACTTC.